A single T cell receptor (beta chain) is shown here with its context. Libraries were prepared by immunoSEQ multiplex PCR; TCRdb keeps only in-frame clonotypes and omits some of them. The table records 150,000 to 160,000 clones, about 85% of them present only once. The CDR3 is 13 residues long. Trimming pared 0 bases from V and 10 bases from J, leaving 7 bases between. Germline V gene data show CDR1 as MGHDK and CDR2 as SYGVNS. This entry is derived from a study of blood T cell repertoires in COVID-19. The clonotype originates from a man between 60 and 75 years old with COVID-19, enrolled during active disease. The specimen was peripheral blood. V gene TRBV25-1 combines with J gene TRBJ1-6, with D uncertain. The CDR3, as DNA: TGTGCCAGCAGTGAATATTCGCGCTCACCCCTCCACTTT. Translation gives CASSEYSRSPLHF.